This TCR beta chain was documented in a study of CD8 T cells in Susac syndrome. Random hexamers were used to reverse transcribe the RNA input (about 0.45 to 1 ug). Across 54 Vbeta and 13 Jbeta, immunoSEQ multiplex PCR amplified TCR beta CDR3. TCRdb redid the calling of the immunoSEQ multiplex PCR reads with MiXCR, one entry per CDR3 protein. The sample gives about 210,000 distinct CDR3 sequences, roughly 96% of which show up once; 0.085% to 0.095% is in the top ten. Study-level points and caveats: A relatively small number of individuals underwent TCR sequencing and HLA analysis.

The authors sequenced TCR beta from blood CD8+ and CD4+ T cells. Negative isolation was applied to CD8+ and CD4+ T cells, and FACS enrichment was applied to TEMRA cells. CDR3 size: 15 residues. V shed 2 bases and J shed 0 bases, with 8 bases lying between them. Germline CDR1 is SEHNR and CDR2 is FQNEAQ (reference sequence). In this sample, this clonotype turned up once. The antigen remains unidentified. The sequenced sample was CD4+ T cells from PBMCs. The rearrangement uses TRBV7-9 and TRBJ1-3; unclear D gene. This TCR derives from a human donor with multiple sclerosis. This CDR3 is CASSLTDNSGNTIYF. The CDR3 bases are TGTGCCAGCAGCTTAACAGACAACTCTGGAAACACCATATATTTT.